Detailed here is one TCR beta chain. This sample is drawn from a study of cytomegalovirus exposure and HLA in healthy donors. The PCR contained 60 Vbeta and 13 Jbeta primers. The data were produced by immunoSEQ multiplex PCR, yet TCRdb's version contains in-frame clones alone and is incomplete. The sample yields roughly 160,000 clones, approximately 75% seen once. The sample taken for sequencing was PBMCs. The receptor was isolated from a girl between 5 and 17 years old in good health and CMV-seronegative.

The CDR3 region is CSVEGYGTGIEYEQYF. The CDR3 DNA follows: TGCAGCGTTGAAGGCTACGGGACAGGTATTGAGTACGAGCAGTACTTC. V gene TRBV29-1 combines with J gene TRBJ2-7, with 8 bases that match TRBD1. The V and J ends lost 1 base and 4 bases, in that order; junction bases with no gene match: 12. CDR3 size: 16 residues. Germline CDR1 reads SQVTM; CDR2 reads ANQGSEA.